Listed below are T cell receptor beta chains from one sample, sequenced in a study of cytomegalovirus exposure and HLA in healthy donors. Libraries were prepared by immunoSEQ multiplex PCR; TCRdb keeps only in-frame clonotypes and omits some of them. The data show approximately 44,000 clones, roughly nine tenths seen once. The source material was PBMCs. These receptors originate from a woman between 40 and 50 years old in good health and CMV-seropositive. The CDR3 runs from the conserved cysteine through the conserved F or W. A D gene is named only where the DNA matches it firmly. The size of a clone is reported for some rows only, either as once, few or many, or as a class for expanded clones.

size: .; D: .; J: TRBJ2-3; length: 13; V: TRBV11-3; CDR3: CASSPPYSDTQYF; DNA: TGTGCCAGCAGCCCCCCTTACTCAGATACGCAGTATTTT
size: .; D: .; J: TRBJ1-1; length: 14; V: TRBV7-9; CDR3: CASSREEVNTEAFF; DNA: TGTGCCAGTAGCAGGGAGGAGGTGAACACTGAAGCTTTCTTT
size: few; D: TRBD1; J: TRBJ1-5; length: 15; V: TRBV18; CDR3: CASSPATGQVQPQHF; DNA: TGTGCCAGCTCACCAGCTACGGGACAGGTTCAGCCCCAGCATTTT
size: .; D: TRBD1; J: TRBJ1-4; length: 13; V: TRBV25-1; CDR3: CASRTGANEKLFF; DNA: TGTGCCAGCAGGACAGGGGCTAATGAAAAACTGTTTTTT
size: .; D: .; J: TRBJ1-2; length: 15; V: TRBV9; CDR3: CASSVEATANYGYTF; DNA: TGTGCCAGCAGCGTAGAGGCGACAGCTAACTATGGCTACACCTTC
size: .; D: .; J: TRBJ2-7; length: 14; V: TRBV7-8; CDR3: CASSSSRAQHEQYF; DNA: TGTGCCAGCAGCTCCTCACGCGCTCAACACGAGCAGTACTTC
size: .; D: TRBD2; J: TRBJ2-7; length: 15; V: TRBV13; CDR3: CASQHRGGWSYEQYF; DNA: TGTGCCAGCCAACATCGGGGGGGGTGGTCCTACGAGCAGTACTTC
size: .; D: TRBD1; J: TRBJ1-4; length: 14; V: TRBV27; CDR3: CASSLRGLGEKLFF; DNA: TGTGCCAGCAGTTTGAGGGGGCTCGGTGAAAAACTGTTTTTT
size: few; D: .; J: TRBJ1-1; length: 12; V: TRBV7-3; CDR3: CASSPDGEEAFF; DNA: TGTGCCAGCAGCCCCGACGGAGAGGAAGCTTTCTTT
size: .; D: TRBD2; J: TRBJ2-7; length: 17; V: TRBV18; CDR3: CASSLSGGGEVSYEQYF; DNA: TGTGCCAGCTCACTCTCCGGGGGGGGCGAGGTCTCCTACGAGCAGTACTTC
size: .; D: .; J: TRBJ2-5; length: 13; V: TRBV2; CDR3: CASSVNNQETQYF; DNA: TGTGCCAGCAGTGTTAACAACCAAGAGACCCAGTACTTC
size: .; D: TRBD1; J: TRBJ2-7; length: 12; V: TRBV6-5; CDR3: CASSDRECEQYF; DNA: TGTGCCAGCAGTGACAGGGAGTGCGAGCAGTACTTC
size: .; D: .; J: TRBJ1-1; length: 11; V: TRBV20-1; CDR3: CSAARGTEAFF; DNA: TGCAGTGCCGCCCGGGGCACTGAAGCTTTCTTT
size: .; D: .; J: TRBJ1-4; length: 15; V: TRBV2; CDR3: CAGRREMIADEKLFF; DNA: TGTGCCGGCCGCCGGGAAATGATCGCGGATGAAAAACTGTTTTTT
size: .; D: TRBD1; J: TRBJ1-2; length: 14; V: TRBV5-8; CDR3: CASRLGQIARGYTF; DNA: TGTGCCAGCAGATTGGGACAGATCGCCCGTGGCTACACCTTC
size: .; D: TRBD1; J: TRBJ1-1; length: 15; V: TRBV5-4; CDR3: CASSVGQGAQTEAFF; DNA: TGTGCCAGCAGCGTGGGACAGGGGGCTCAGACTGAAGCTTTCTTT
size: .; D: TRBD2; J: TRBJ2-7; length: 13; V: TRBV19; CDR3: CASRRAGLYEQYF; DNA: TGTGCCAGTAGAAGAGCGGGGCTCTACGAGCAGTACTTC
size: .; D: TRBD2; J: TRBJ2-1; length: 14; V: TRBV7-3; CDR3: CASSFQAGDNEQFF; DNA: TGTGCCAGCAGCTTCCAGGCGGGGGACAATGAGCAGTTCTTC
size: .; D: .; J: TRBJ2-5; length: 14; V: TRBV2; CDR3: CASSKTSALETQYF; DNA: TGTGCCAGCAGTAAAACTAGTGCCCTAGAGACCCAGTACTTC
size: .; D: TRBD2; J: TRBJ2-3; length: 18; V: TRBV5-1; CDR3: CASSLGTSGGWYTDTQYF; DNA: TGCGCCAGCAGCTTGGGGACTAGCGGGGGGTGGTATACAGATACGCAGTATTTT
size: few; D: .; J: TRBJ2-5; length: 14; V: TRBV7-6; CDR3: CASSPVALEGTQYF; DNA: TGTGCCAGCAGCCCTGTCGCCCTCGAGGGGACCCAGTACTTC
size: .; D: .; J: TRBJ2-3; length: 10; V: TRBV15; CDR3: CATGADTQYF; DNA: TGTGCCACCGGGGCGGATACGCAGTATTTT
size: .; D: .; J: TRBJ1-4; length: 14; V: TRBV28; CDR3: CASSLSGSNEKLFF; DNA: TGTGCCAGCAGTTTATCAGGTTCGAATGAAAAACTGTTTTTT
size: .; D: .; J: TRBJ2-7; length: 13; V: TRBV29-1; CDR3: CSVVPDYSYEQYF; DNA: TGCAGCGTTGTTCCGGACTATTCCTACGAGCAGTACTTC
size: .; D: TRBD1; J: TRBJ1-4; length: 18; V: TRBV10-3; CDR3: CAISPGQGNGGVSEKLFF; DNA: TGTGCCATATCGCCGGGACAGGGTAATGGGGGTGTTAGTGAAAAACTGTTTTTT
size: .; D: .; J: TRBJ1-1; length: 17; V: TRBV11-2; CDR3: CASSFYLDRLKNTEAFF; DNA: TGTGCCAGCAGCTTTTACCTTGACAGATTAAAGAACACTGAAGCTTTCTTT